This entry lists 25 T cell receptor beta chains sequenced from one sample in a study of cytomegalovirus exposure and HLA in healthy donors. The PCR had 60 Vbeta and 13 Jbeta primers. Profiled with immunoSEQ multiplex PCR; TCRdb holds only in-frame clones, not every one. This sample has some 200,000 clones, with around four fifths found just once. The source material was PBMCs. All receptors derive from a man in his fifties in good health and CMV-seronegative.

The chain links TRBV5-1 to TRBJ2-3; the D gene is possibly TRBD1 (5 bases). Germline assignment: CDR1 SGHRS and CDR2 YFSETQ. This CDR3 comprises 19 residues. V gave up 3 bases and J gave up 3 bases, with 26 bases separating them. CDR3 in DNA: TGCGCCAGCAGCTCAAGACGACAGCAACCCGGCCCCCGGACAGATACGCAGTATTTT. This sequence encodes CASSSRRQQPGPRTDTQYF.

The chain recombines TRBV2 with TRBJ2-5, with 10 nucleotides matching TRBD2. With 4 bases clipped from V and 1 base from J, the junction kept 6 bases outside the gene matches. CDR3 length equals 16 residues. The germline gives CDR1 SNHLY, CDR2 FYNNEI. CDR3 protein: CASSGISGGFQETQYF. Here the CDR3 DNA reads TGTGCCAGCAGTGGAATTAGCGGGGGGTTCCAAGAGACCCAGTACTTC.

This chain joins TRBV18 and TRBJ1-2, with D uncertain. The CDR3 runs to 13 residues. Germline V gene sequence: CDR1 KGHSH, CDR2 LQKENI. V was clipped by 5 bases and J by 8 bases, with 15 bases between them. The CDR3 nucleotides read TGTGCCAGCTCAATTGCCAGGAATGGGGGCTACACCTTC. It yields the protein CASSIARNGGYTF.

Here the CDR3 reads CASSVVAAVNTGELFF. The DNA of the CDR3 is TGTGCCAGCAGCGTAGTGGCGGCGGTTAACACCGGGGAGCTGTTTTTT. The chain is built from TRBV9 and TRBJ2-2; no definite D call. This CDR3 comprises 16 residues. Germline loops: CDR1 SGDLS, CDR2 YYNGEE. V dropped 0 bases and J dropped 2 bases, with 11 bases sitting between them.

The chain combines TRBV5-4 with TRBJ2-5, with 9 bases matching TRBD1. This CDR3 is 18 amino acids long. In germline, CDR1 is SGHNT, CDR2 YYREEE (reference sequence). V trimming: 3 bases; J trimming: 3 bases; junction bases outside the gene matches: 15. Written as DNA, the CDR3 is TGTGCCAGCAGCTCACAGGGGGCTCTAAAAGCGGTAGAAGAGACCCAGTACTTC. Protein: CASSSQGALKAVEETQYF.

The chain links TRBV7-3 to TRBJ2-1; the D is unclear. From germline, CDR1 is SGHTA and CDR2 FQGTGA. This CDR3 comprises 15 residues. Between the trimmed V and J ends, which lost 2 bases and 3 bases, there was a span of 11 bases. The CDR3 DNA sequence: TGTGCCAGCAGCTTACGAGGAAAGGTCTACAATGAGCAGTTCTTC. It yields the protein CASSLRGKVYNEQFF.

This clone was picked up one time. V and J are TRBV5-8 and TRBJ2-3, with 14 bases matching TRBD2. CDR3 length: 17 amino acids. J lost 1 base, V lost 4 bases, and 5 bases had no gene match. The V gene's germline CDR1 is SGHTS and CDR2 YDEGEE. CDR3 DNA sequence: TGTGCCAGCAGCGGGGGGACTAGCGGGGGCGGCACAGATACGCAGTATTTT. It specifies CASSGGTSGGGTDTQYF.

The chain is built from TRBV19 and TRBJ2-7, with TRBD1 as a possible D gene (6 bases). There are 16 residues in the CDR3. Germline CDR1 LNHDA, CDR2 SQIVND (reference sequence). The V end lost 5 bases, the J end lost 0 bases, and 17 bases lay between the germline ends. DNA for the CDR3: TGTGCCAGTAGTGCCATTACAGGGAAAAGCTCCTACGAGCAGTACTTC. The encoded protein is CASSAITGKSSYEQYF.

V usage is TRBV15 and J usage is TRBJ2-7; tentative D call: TRBD1 (7 bases). Germline V lookup: CDR1 LNHNV, CDR2 YYDKDF (reference sequence). CDR3 length equals 14 residues. The V and J ends lost 0 bases and 2 bases respectively, with 8 bases between them. CDR3 DNA: TGTGCCACCAGCAGAGACAGGGGGGCCTACGAGCAGTACTTC. This gives the protein CATSRDRGAYEQYF.

The table lists this clone with a few counts. The rearrangement links TRBV5-5 to TRBJ2-7; 9 bases align to TRBD1. The CDR3 totals 16 residues. The germline V gene encodes CDR1 SGHKS and CDR2 YYEKEE (reference sequence). The junction had 13 bases not matched to a gene; V was cut back by 2 bases and J by 7 bases. The CDR3 DNA reads TGTGCCAGCAGCTTACTCTCGGGACAGGGCACGCAAGAGCAGTACTTC. Translation gives CASSLLSGQGTQEQYF.

The chain recombines TRBV7-2 with TRBJ2-1, with 9 bases aligning to TRBD1. Trimming took 1 base from V and 8 from J; bases not matched to a gene: 6. The germline CDR1 and CDR2 sequences are SGHTA and FQGNSA. The CDR3 runs 15 residues. The CDR3 DNA is TGTGCCAGCAGCTTAGAGGACAGGGGTATTGATGAGCAGTTCTTC. As protein: CASSLEDRGIDEQFF. Drawing the rest from reference TRBV7-2 and TRBJ2-1, the complete variable domain is GAGVSQSPSNKVTEKGKDVELRCDPISGHTALYWYRQSLGQGLEFLIYFQGNSAPDKSGLPSDRFSAERTGGSVSTLTIQRTQQEDSAVYLCASSLEDRGIDEQFFGPGTRLTVL.

This chain uses TRBV7-2 with TRBJ2-3, with 7 bases aligning to TRBD2. The V gene's germline CDR1 is SGHTA and CDR2 FQGNSA. The CDR3 runs 16 residues. Trimming at V came to 5 bases and at J to 3 bases, leaving 11 bases not matched to a gene. CDR3 residues: CASSTGTTSGTDTQYF. CDR3 bases: TGTGCCAGCAGCACCGGGACTACCTCTGGGACAGATACGCAGTATTTT.

This chain uses TRBV11-1 with TRBJ2-5, with D maybe TRBD2 (6 bases). Looked up from germline, CDR1 is SGHAT and CDR2 is FQDESV (reference sequence). The germline V and J ends were trimmed by 4 bases and 2 bases, with 14 bases remaining between them. The length of the CDR3 is 15 residues. In nucleotides, the CDR3 is TGTGCCAGCAGCTGGGCCACCGGAGGGCAAGAGACCCAGTACTTC. Encoded protein: CASSWATGGQETQYF.

The V gene is TRBV19, the J gene TRBJ2-2, with D possibly being TRBD1 (5 bases). Germline V gene sequence: CDR1 LNHDA, CDR2 SQIVND (reference sequence). This CDR3 contains 14 residues. The V and J ends lost 8 bases and 2 bases respectively, with 12 bases between them. The CDR3 coding sequence is TGTGCCAGTCAGGACATACCTAACACCGGGGAGCTGTTTTTT. Translated, it gives CASQDIPNTGELFF. Full variable domain (remainder filled in from reference TRBV19 and TRBJ2-2): DGGITQSPKYLFRKEGQNVTLSCEQNLNHDAMYWYRQDPGQGLRLIYYSQIVNDFQKGDIAEGYSVSREKKESFPLTVTSAQKNPTAFYLCASQDIPNTGELFFGEGSRLTVL.

This chain uses TRBV5-4 with TRBJ2-2, with TRBD2 matching 10 bases. Trimming removed 0 bases from V and 4 bases from J; junction bases left unmatched: 0. CDR1 and CDR2 from the germline V gene are SGHNT and YYREEE (reference sequence). The CDR3 sequence is 15 residues long. The CDR3 sequence: CASSLGTSGTGELFF. The CDR3 nucleotides read TGTGCCAGCAGCTTGGGGACTAGCGGCACCGGGGAGCTGTTTTTT.

The V and J genes are TRBV5-1 and TRBJ2-2, with TRBD1 as a possible D gene (5 bases). Germline CDR1 is SGHRS and CDR2 is YFSETQ. Trimming cost V 2 bases and J 0 bases, with 11 bases left between them. The CDR3 is 16 residues long. The CDR3 DNA sequence: TGCGCCAGCAGCTTAGGACACTCGGCGAACACCGGGGAGCTGTTTTTT. Translating gives CASSLGHSANTGELFF.

The rearrangement uses TRBV30 and TRBJ1-2; TRBD1 might be the D (6 bases). Trimming left V 5 bases short and J 9 bases short, with 25 bases between. This CDR3 contains 15 residues. Germline lookup yields CDR1 GTSNPN and CDR2 SVGIG (reference sequence). CDR3 loop: CAWAVGPGGGKSYTF. Written as DNA, the CDR3 is TGTGCCTGGGCGGTGGGCCCTGGGGGGGGCAAAAGCTACACCTTC.

The rearrangement links TRBV6-1 to TRBJ2-5, with 11 nucleotides matching TRBD2. V gave up 7 bases and J gave up 4 bases; unmatched junction bases: 5. The CDR3 contains 14 residues. Germline V CDR1 and CDR2: MNHNS, SASEGT. CDR3 region: CASIAGGPGETQYF. CDR3 DNA: TGTGCCAGCATAGCGGGGGGGCCAGGAGAGACCCAGTACTTC.

In its sample, this clone was seen once. The chain has TRBV29-1 and TRBJ2-1, with TRBD1 matching 7 bases. The CDR3 consists of 14 residues. Germline CDR1 and CDR2: SQVTM and ANQGSEA. V was clipped by 5 bases and J by 1 base; unmatched bases: 5. The CDR3 loop is CSVSGTASYNEQFF. The CDR3 DNA reads as TGCAGCGTTTCCGGGACAGCTTCCTACAATGAGCAGTTCTTC.

The chain links TRBV10-2 to TRBJ1-1; D is unclear. Trimming removed 0 bases from V and 1 base from J, with 9 bases in between. Germline CDR1 reads WSHSY; CDR2 reads SAAADI. CDR3 length equals 15 residues. CDR3 nucleotides: TGCGCCAGCAGTGAGTCGGCGGGGAAGAACACTGAAGCTTTCTTT. Translated, it gives CASSESAGKNTEAFF.

This clone was observed a few times. The chain couples TRBV11-1 to TRBJ2-1, with D uncertain. The V end was cut by 2 bases, the J end by 1 base, with 12 bases between. The CDR3 has 16 residues. Germline CDR1 reads SGHAT; CDR2 reads FQDESV (reference sequence). Here the CDR3 DNA reads TGTGCCAGCAGCTTATCGTTGTCCACATCCTACAATGAGCAGTTCTTC. This gives the protein CASSLSLSTSYNEQFF.

This clone was found once. The CDR3 here is CASSMRRGQGSQPQHF. In DNA, the CDR3 is TGTGCCAGTAGTATGAGGAGGGGACAGGGTAGTCAGCCCCAGCATTTT. The genes are TRBV19 and TRBJ1-5; 9 nucleotides align to TRBD1. The V gene end was trimmed by 3 bases and the J gene end by 6 bases; junction bases not matched to a gene: 9. Germline V gene lookup returns CDR1 LNHDA and CDR2 SQIVND (reference sequence). CDR3 length: 16 amino acids.

This chain uses TRBV30 with TRBJ2-2, with D tentatively TRBD1 (6 bases). Germline CDR1 and CDR2: GTSNPN and SVGIG (reference sequence). Trimming pared 1 base from V and 0 bases from J, leaving 9 bases between. The CDR3 covers 15 residues. Here the CDR3 DNA reads TGTGCCTGGAGTGCGGACAGAACGAACACCGGGGAGCTGTTTTTT. This codes for CAWSADRTNTGELFF.

CDR3 nucleotide sequence: TGTGCCAGCAGCGACAGCGGGAGGGCCAACGAGCAGTACTTC. It translates to CASSDSGRANEQYF. The genes are TRBV7-3 and TRBJ2-7; 10 bases match TRBD2. Germline CDR1 reads SGHTA; CDR2 reads FQGTGA. Trimming cost V 5 bases and J 5 bases; bases outside gene matches: 6. The CDR3 is 14 residues long.

This rearrangement joins TRBV7-9 to TRBJ1-1, with TRBD1 matching 10 bases. V was clipped by 4 bases and J by 4 bases; unmatched bases: 9. CDR3 length: 16 amino acids. Per the germline V gene, CDR1 is SEHNR and CDR2 is FQNEAQ (reference sequence). CDR3 nucleotide sequence: TGTGCCAGCAGCTCGCCGGCCGGGACAGGGGCCACTGAAGCTTTCTTT. This sequence encodes CASSSPAGTGATEAFF.